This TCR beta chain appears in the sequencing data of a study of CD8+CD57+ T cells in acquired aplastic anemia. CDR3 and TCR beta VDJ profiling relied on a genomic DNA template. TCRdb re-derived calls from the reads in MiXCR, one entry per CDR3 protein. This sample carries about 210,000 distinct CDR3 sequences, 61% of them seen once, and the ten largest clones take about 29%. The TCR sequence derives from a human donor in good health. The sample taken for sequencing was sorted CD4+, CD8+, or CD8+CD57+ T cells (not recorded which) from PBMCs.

The CDR3 is CASIWGTSGVGGGTDTQYF. CDR3 nucleotides: TGCGCCAGCATCTGGGGGACCAGCGGGGTGGGGGGTGGCACAGATACGCAGTATTTT. V usage is TRBV5-1 and J usage is TRBJ2-3, with 7 nucleotides matching TRBD2. CDR1 and CDR2 from the germline V gene are SGHRS and YFSETQ. V dropped 6 bases and J dropped 1; count of bases not matched to a gene: 20. CDR3 length: 19 residues.